This T cell receptor (beta chain) appears in the sequencing data of a study of lymphopenia after photon versus proton radiotherapy. Study conclusions and caveats: In patients who died, overall survival fell as post-nadir TCR diversity dropped more. After lymphocyte nadir, photon-treated repertoires showed oligoclonal expansion, especially CD8+ Temra. Relative stability marked proton patients; photon patients lost diversity and naive cells. Authors raise, but do not show, better survival with proton therapy.

CDR1 MNHNS and CDR2 SASEGT come from the germline V gene. The CDR3 consists of 15 residues. The V and J ends lost 6 bases and 4 bases respectively, with 15 bases between them. Libraries were prepared by immunoSEQ multiplex PCR; TCRdb keeps only in-frame clonotypes and omits some of them. The table has over 25,000 clones, roughly nine tenths seen once. The table lists this clone with a few counts. Its cognate antigen is unknown. The chain links TRBV6-1 to TRBJ1-4; D is perhaps TRBD1 (5 bases). The clonotype was recovered from a woman aged 45 to 65 with cholangiocarcinoma. The source was peripheral blood, collected from a patient treated with photon-based radiotherapy. CDR3 residues: CASRGGALGNEKLFF. The CDR3 DNA follows: TGTGCCAGCAGAGGAGGGGCTTTGGGTAATGAAAAACTGTTTTTT.